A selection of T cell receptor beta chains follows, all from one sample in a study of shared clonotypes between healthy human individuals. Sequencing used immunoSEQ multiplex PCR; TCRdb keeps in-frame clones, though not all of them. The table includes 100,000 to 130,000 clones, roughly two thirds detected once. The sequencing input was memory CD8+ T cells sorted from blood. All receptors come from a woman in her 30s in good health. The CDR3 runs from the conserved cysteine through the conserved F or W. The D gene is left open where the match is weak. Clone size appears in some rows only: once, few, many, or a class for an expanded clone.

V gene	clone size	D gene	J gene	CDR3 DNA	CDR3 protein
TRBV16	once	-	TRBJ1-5	TGTGCCAGCGGGGGACATCGGGGTGGTCAGCCCCAGCATTTT	CASGGHRGGQPQHF
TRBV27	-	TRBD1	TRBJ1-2	TGTGCCAGCAGTTTTCGGGACAGGGGGTTCTATGGCTACACCTTC	CASSFRDRGFYGYTF
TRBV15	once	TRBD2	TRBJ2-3	TGTGCCTCTCATAGCGGGCGAGACACAGATACGCAGTATTTT	CASHSGRDTDTQYF
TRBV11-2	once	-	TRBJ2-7	TGTGCCAGCAGCGCGTTCCCAGGCATCCCCATCCCAGAGCACTACTTC	CASSAFPGIPIPEHYF
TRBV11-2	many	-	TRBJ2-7	TGTGCCAGCAGCTTAGAGTGGCCCAGCGCTCCCTACGAGCAGTACTTC	CASSLEWPSAPYEQYF
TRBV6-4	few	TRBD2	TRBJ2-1	TGTGCCAGCAGCTTAGCGGGAGAAGGTGAGCAGTTCTTC	CASSLAGEGEQFF
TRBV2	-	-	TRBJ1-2	TGTGCCACTGTGTTCTATGGCTACACCTTC	CATVFYGYTF
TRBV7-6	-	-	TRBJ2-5	TGTGCCAGCAGCTTAAACGATCTACAAAACCAAGAGACCCAGTACTTC	CASSLNDLQNQETQYF
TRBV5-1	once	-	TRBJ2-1	TGCGCCAGCAGCTTAAATTACAATGAGCAGTTCTTC	CASSLNYNEQFF
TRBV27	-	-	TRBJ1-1	TGTGCCAGCAGTTTATTGGCAGGCACGAACACTGAAGCTTTCTTT	CASSLLAGTNTEAFF
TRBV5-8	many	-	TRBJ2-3	TGTGCCAGCAGCTCCAGACGCGGGACTTCGCGCACAGATACGCAGTATTTT	CASSSRRGTSRTDTQYF
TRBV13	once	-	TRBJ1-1	TGTGCCAGCAGCGTATCCGAGTGGGACACTGAAGCTTTCTTT	CASSVSEWDTEAFF
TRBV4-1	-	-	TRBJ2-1	TGCGCCAGCAGCCAAGACCCCGGGATCTACAATGAGCAGTTCTTC	CASSQDPGIYNEQFF
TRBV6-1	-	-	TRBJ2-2	TGTGCCAGCAGAGGACGGGGGCCCGACCGGGAGCTGTTTTTT	CASRGRGPDRELFF
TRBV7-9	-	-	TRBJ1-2	TGTGCCAGCAGCTCCGACTCGACTAACTATGGCTACACCTTC	CASSSDSTNYGYTF
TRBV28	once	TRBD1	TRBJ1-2	TGTGCCAGCACCTCCCTTGACAGGGGGCGAATCGGCTACACCTTC	CASTSLDRGRIGYTF
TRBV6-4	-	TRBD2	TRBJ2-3	TGTGCCAGCAGTGAGGGACTAGCGGCCACAGATACGCAGTATTTT	CASSEGLAATDTQYF
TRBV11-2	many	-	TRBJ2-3	TGTGCCAGCAGCTTAGAGGTAACAGATACGCAGTATTTT	CASSLEVTDTQYF
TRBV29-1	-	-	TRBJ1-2	TGCAGCGTTGAGCTGGGCCCAACACCTTCAAATGGCTACACCTTC	CSVELGPTPSNGYTF
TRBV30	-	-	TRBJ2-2	TGTGCCTGGAGTGTAGGCGTGGGAGGCGGGGAGCTGTTTTTT	CAWSVGVGGGELFF
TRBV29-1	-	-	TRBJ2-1	TGCAGCGTTGGGGGCTACAATGAGCAGTTCTTC	CSVGGYNEQFF
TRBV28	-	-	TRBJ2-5	TGTGCCAGCAGAAGAGGACAGTTTGTCGAGACCCAGTACTTC	CASRRGQFVETQYF
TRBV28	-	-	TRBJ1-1	TGTGCCAGCAGTTTATGGTTGGGGGCTGAAGCTTTCTTT	CASSLWLGAEAFF
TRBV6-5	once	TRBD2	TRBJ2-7	TGTGCCAGCAGTTACGCCTCCGGACTAGTGCTTCACGAGCAGTACTTC	CASSYASGLVLHEQYF
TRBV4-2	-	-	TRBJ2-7	TGTGCCAGCAGCCAAGTTCAGGGAAATCCCTACGAGCAGTACTTC	CASSQVQGNPYEQYF
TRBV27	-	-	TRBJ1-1	TGTGCCAGCAGTTTATCGTGGTCCAGGAACACTGAAGCTTTCTTT	CASSLSWSRNTEAFF
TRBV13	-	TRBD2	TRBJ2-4	TGTGCCAGCAGCCAGCGGGGAGGGGCCAAAAACATTCAGTACTTC	CASSQRGGAKNIQYF
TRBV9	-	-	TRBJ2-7	TGTGCCAGCAGCGTAGATTCGGGCGGCCCTGGTCACGAGCAGTACTTC	CASSVDSGGPGHEQYF
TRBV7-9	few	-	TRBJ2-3	TGTGCCAGCAGCTCGACAGTAGATAGCACAGATACGCAGTATTTT	CASSSTVDSTDTQYF
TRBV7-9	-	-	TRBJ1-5	TGTGCCAGCAGCTCCAACGGACCAGGAGATCAGCCCCAGCATTTT	CASSSNGPGDQPQHF
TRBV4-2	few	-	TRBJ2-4	TGTGCCAGCAGCCAAGCATTACGGGAAAACATTCAGTACTTC	CASSQALRENIQYF
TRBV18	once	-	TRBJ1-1	TGTGCCAGCTCATCGTCCCGGCCTGAAGCTTTCTTT	CASSSSRPEAFF
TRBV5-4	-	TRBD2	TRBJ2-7	TGTGCCAGCAGCCCCGGGACTAGCGGGGTTTACGAGCAGTACTTC	CASSPGTSGVYEQYF
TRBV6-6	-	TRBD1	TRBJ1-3	TGTGCCAGCAGACGGGACAGTGGAAACACCATATATTTT	CASRRDSGNTIYF
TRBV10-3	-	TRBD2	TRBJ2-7	TGTGCCATCGGGGGCGGTAGCGGGAGAGATTCCTACGAGCAGTACTTC	CAIGGGSGRDSYEQYF
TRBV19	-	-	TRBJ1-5	TGTGCCAGTAGTATATGGGGAGCTGGCAATCAGCCCCAGCATTTT	CASSIWGAGNQPQHF
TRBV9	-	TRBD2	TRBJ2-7	TGTGCCAGCAGCTCCAGCGGGAGGCTCGACGAGCAGTACTTC	CASSSSGRLDEQYF
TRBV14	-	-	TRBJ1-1	TGTGCCAGCAGCCAACGGCCCGTAACTGAAGCTTTCTTT	CASSQRPVTEAFF
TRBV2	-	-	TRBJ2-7	TGTGCCAGCAGTGAATATCCCGGGCCATCCTACGAGCAGTACTTC	CASSEYPGPSYEQYF
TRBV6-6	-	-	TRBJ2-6	TGTGCCAGCAGTCCGACTAGCTCTGGGGCCAACGTCCTGACTTTC	CASSPTSSGANVLTF
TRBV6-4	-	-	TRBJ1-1	TGTGCCAGCAGTGACGAAGACGGGATCACTGAAGCTTTCTTT	CASSDEDGITEAFF
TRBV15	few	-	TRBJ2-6	TGTGCCACCAGCAGAGCGGGTTTCTCTGGGGCCAACGTCCTGACTTTC	CATSRAGFSGANVLTF
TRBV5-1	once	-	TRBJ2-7	TGCGCCAGCAGGGACCTCTACGAGCAGTACTTC	CASRDLYEQYF
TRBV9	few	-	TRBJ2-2	TGTGCCAGCAGCGTAGTGACCACCGGGGAGCTGTTTTTT	CASSVVTTGELFF
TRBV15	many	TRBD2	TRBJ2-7	TGTGCCACCAGCAGAGGAAGGGCGGGACTAGCGGGAGGCGAGCAGTACTTC	CATSRGRAGLAGGEQYF
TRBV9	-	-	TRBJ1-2	TGTGCCAGCAGCGCCGGGACAAACTTC	CASSAGTNF